A selection of T cell receptor beta chains follows, all from one sample in a study of T cells in Graves' hyperthyroidism and ophthalmopathy. TCRdb processed the multiplex PCR reads anew with MiXCR; each CDR3 protein has one entry. The sample carries about 640,000 distinct CDR3 sequences, approximately 15% recorded once. The sample consisted of blood. The receptors originated from a woman aged 45-65 years with Graves' ophthalmopathy. CDR3s leave out the opening cysteine and the closing phenylalanine or tryptophan. Clone size, where shown, is once, few, many, or a class for clones that have expanded.

j_gene	abundance	v_gene	CDR3aa
TRBJ2-1	many	TRBV3-1	ASSQGFQLGQGFEQF
TRBJ2-7	many	TRBV18	ASSLHVAGSSYEQY
TRBJ2-1	many	TRBV11-3	ASSTGTSVDNEQF
TRBJ2-7	many	TRBV7-2	ASSSEGGIDEQY
TRBJ1-5	many	TRBV7-2	ASSIRDPNQPQH
TRBJ1-2	NA	TRBV15	ATSRNHGGDGYT
TRBJ1-2	few	TRBV30	AWSPRRTGGAYGYT
TRBJ2-7	NA	TRBV27	ASKGQVGSYEQY
TRBJ2-5	few	TRBV19	ASSTTGAPRETQY
TRBJ2-7	many	TRBV3-1	ASSQGVQYEQY
TRBJ2-1	many	TRBV2	ASSDTAAPEQF
TRBJ2-2	NA	TRBV6-1	ASSETLGWELF
TRBJ1-4	many	TRBV5-1	ASSPGQDNEKLF
TRBJ1-1	many	TRBV2	ASRDRVSDTEAF
TRBJ1-1	many	TRBV28	ASSLLGGGNTEAF
TRBJ2-2	NA	TRBV5-5	ASSDGTVGELF
TRBJ2-2	many	TRBV11-2	ASSRTVGYTGELF
TRBJ1-2	few	TRBV4-1	ASSQPDRNYGYT
TRBJ2-7	NA	TRBV15	ATSQGSGSSYEQY